What follows are 18 T cell receptor beta chains derived from one specimen sequenced in a study of blood T cell repertoires in COVID-19. Here immunoSEQ multiplex PCR was the method, and the copy in TCRdb shows in-frame clones only, minus some. The sample yields some 170,000 clones, 82% seen once. Sequenced input: peripheral blood. Receptor source: a woman between 65 and 79 years old with acute or convalescent COVID-19.

V is TRBV7-3 and J is TRBJ1-1; D remains unclear. Deletions cut 2 bases from V and 0 bases from J, with 4 bases between. CDR1 and CDR2 from the germline V gene are SGHTA and FQGTGA. The CDR3 covers 13 residues. CDR3 sequence (DNA): TGTGCCAGCAGCTTATCCGTGAACACTGAAGCTTTCTTT. Its protein product is CASSLSVNTEAFF.

V is TRBV19 and J is TRBJ2-1; 9 bases match TRBD2. The CDR3 is 16 residues long. After removal of 4 bases from V and 9 bases from J, the junction contained 13 bases not matched to a gene. CDR1 and CDR2 (germline): LNHDA, SQIVND (reference sequence). The CDR3 sequence: CASSTHRAGGQSEQFF. The CDR3 coding sequence is TGTGCCAGTAGTACCCACCGGGCGGGGGGGCAAAGTGAGCAGTTCTTC.

The chain employs TRBV19 and TRBJ2-1; TRBD2 aligns across 10 bases. CDR1 is LNHDA, CDR2 SQIVND, per germline (reference sequence). The CDR3 contains 15 residues. V shed 5 bases and J 10 bases; nucleotides not matched to a gene: 11. CDR3 residues: CASSAFDLAGGEQFF. In DNA, the CDR3 is TGTGCCAGTAGTGCCTTCGACTTAGCGGGGGGCGAGCAGTTCTTC. The full variable domain, in which reference TRBV19 and TRBJ2-1 provide the parts outside the CDR3, is DGGITQSPKYLFRKEGQNVTLSCEQNLNHDAMYWYRQDPGQGLRLIYYSQIVNDFQKGDIAEGYSVSREKKESFPLTVTSAQKNPTAFYLCASSAFDLAGGEQFFGPGTRLTVL.

In this sample, this clone turned up once. Mismatch with germline at one junction end may stem from a read error. The chain employs TRBV9 and TRBJ2-3, with 14 positions matching TRBD2. The germline gives CDR1 SGDLS, CDR2 YYNGEE. This CDR3 spans 18 amino acids. As DNA, the CDR3 is TGTGCCAGCAACGTACGGGGACTAGCGGGGGATGGCACAGATACGCAGTATTTT. Protein product: CASNVRGLAGDGTDTQYF.

This clone was picked up a small number of times. V gene TRBV28 combines with J gene TRBJ1-4; possible D gene TRBD1, 6 bases. CDR3 length equals 15 residues. Trimming shortened V by 1 base and J by 8 bases, and 14 bases separated the two germline ends. Per the germline V gene, CDR1 is MDHEN and CDR2 is SYDVKM. The DNA of the CDR3 is TGTGCCAGCAGTTTATCCTCGACAGGTGGGGAAAAACTGTTTTTT. It is translated as CASSLSSTGGEKLFF. The variable domain in full, with the rest retrieved from reference TRBV28 and TRBJ1-4, is DVKVTQSSRYLVKRTGEKVFLECVQDMDHENMFWYRQDPGLGLRLIYFSYDVKMKEKGDIPEGYSVSREKKERFSLILESASTNQTSMYLCASSLSSTGGEKLFFGSGTQLSVL.

This clone was recorded once. The chain joins TRBV4-1 to TRBJ1-2, with 7 bases matching TRBD1. Germline CDR1 MGHRA, CDR2 YSYEKL. The CDR3 loop spans 18 amino acids. V shed 0 bases, J shed 4 bases, and the junction held 14 bases outside the gene matches. The chain's CDR3 is CASSQEGGRDSSIYGYTF. The CDR3 coding sequence is TGCGCCAGCAGCCAAGAGGGGGGACGGGACAGCTCCATCTATGGCTACACCTTC.

The rearrangement joins TRBV4-3 to TRBJ2-6, with D possibly being TRBD1 (6 bases). Germline CDR1 reads LGHNA; CDR2 reads YSLEER. The CDR3 is 15 amino acids. Deletions cut 2 bases from V and 2 bases from J, with 7 bases between. CDR3 protein: CASSQQGPGANVLTF. The CDR3 DNA sequence: TGCGCCAGCAGCCAACAGGGGCCTGGGGCCAACGTCCTGACTTTC.

V and J are TRBV6-5 and TRBJ2-1, with 11 bases that match TRBD2. V trimming: 6 bases; J trimming: 6 bases; junction bases outside the gene matches: 1. CDR1 is MNHEY, CDR2 SVGAGI, per germline. The CDR3 extends over 13 amino acids. CDR3 residues: CASRGTSGNEQFF. The CDR3 DNA sequence: TGTGCCAGCAGGGGGACTAGCGGCAATGAGCAGTTCTTC.

The J gene is TRBJ2-7, the V gene TRBV6-6, with 8 bases aligning to TRBD1. The CDR3 spans 15 residues. The ends lost 5 bases at V and 2 bases at J; junction bases unmatched: 8. Germline CDR1 is MNHNY and CDR2 is SVGAGI (reference sequence). CDR3 sequence reads: CASSPDRGYPYEQYF. CDR3 nucleotide sequence: TGTGCCAGCAGTCCCGACAGGGGCTACCCCTACGAGCAGTACTTC.

In its sample, this clone was seen a few times. V and J are TRBV7-2 and TRBJ2-7; possibly TRBD2 for D (5 bases). V lost 2 bases and J lost 0, with 11 bases in between. The CDR3 has 15 residues. The germline CDR1 and CDR2 sequences are SGHTA and FQGNSA. The CDR3 DNA reads TGTGCCAGCAGCTTACAGAGCGGTAGCTCCTACGAGCAGTACTTC. Amino acids: CASSLQSGSSYEQYF.

The chain couples TRBV7-9 to TRBJ2-7; TRBD2 agrees at 13 bases. V was pared by 3 bases and J by 3 bases, with 14 bases of the junction left unmatched. Germline values: CDR1 SEHNR, CDR2 FQNEAQ (reference sequence). The CDR3 covers 19 residues. The CDR3 protein is CASSFMRTSGSNSRYEQYF. The CDR3 DNA reads as TGTGCCAGCAGCTTCATGAGGACTAGCGGGAGCAATTCTCGCTACGAGCAGTACTTC.

The V gene is TRBV2, the J gene TRBJ2-1, with 9 bases fitting TRBD1. This CDR3 has 16 amino acids. Germline trimming cut 6 bases from V and 1 base from J; bases unmatched to any gene: 7. CDR1 SNHLY and CDR2 FYNNEI come from the germline V gene. The DNA for the CDR3 is TGTGCCAGCAGCAACACAGGGGGCGGTTCCTACAATGAGCAGTTCTTC. This sequence encodes CASSNTGGGSYNEQFF.

The chain employs TRBV5-6 and TRBJ2-1, with 11 bases matching TRBD2. Unmatched junction bases numbered 6, after V lost 4 bases and J lost 3 bases. Per germline, CDR1 SGHDT and CDR2 YYEEEE. CDR3 length equals 16 residues. The CDR3 DNA is TGTGCCAGCAGCCCATTTAGCGGGAGGGGCTACAATGAGCAGTTCTTC. Amino acids: CASSPFSGRGYNEQFF.

V is TRBV11-1 and J is TRBJ2-1, with 12 bases fitting TRBD2. Germline values: CDR1 SGHAT, CDR2 FQDESV (reference sequence). The CDR3 length is 16 residues. After removal of 3 bases from V and 10 bases from J, the junction contained 10 bases not matched to a gene. The CDR3 loop is CASSFRRLAGDSEQFF. The CDR3 nucleotides read TGTGCCAGCAGCTTTCGCAGACTAGCGGGGGACAGCGAGCAGTTCTTC.

The chain recombines TRBV29-1 with TRBJ1-1; the D gene is possibly TRBD1 (5 bases). This CDR3 comprises 13 residues. Trimming stripped 7 bases from V and 2 bases from J, with 14 bases between. CDR1 and CDR2 from the germline V gene are SQVTM and ANQGSEA. The CDR3 nucleotides are TGCAGCGCCCCGGGACTCATAAACACTGAAGCTTTCTTT. This sequence encodes CSAPGLINTEAFF.

This clone was observed once. This chain links TRBV18 with TRBJ1-1; D not certain. This CDR3 has 12 residues. V was pared by 7 bases and J by 1 base, with 7 bases between. Germline CDR1 KGHSH, CDR2 LQKENI. In DNA form, the CDR3 reads TGTGCCAGCTTTACACAGAACACTGAAGCTTTCTTT. Residues: CASFTQNTEAFF.

The chain uses TRBV19 and TRBJ1-5, with no clear D. With 7 bases removed from V and 7 bases from J, the gap between germline ends came to 14 bases. The germline V gene has CDR1 LNHDA and CDR2 SQIVND (reference sequence). This CDR3 comprises 13 residues. CDR3 in DNA: TGTGCCAGTACCCGGCGGGAGAGGCAGCCCCAGCATTTT. It encodes CASTRRERQPQHF.

The chain combines TRBV5-4 with TRBJ2-3, with D tentatively TRBD2 (5 bases). CDR1 and CDR2 (germline): SGHNT, YYREEE (reference sequence). The CDR3 spans 13 residues. Trimming took 0 bases from V and 3 from J, leaving 5 bases between them. The CDR3 region has the DNA TGTGCCAGCAGCTTGGGCGGGACAGATACGCAGTATTTT. This sequence encodes CASSLGGTDTQYF.